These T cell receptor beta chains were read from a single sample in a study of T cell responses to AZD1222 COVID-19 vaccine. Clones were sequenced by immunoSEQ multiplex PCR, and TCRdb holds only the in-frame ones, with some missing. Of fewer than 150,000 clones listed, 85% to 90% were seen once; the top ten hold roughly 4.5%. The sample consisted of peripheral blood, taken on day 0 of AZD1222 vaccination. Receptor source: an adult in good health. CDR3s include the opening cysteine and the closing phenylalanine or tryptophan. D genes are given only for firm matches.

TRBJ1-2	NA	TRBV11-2	TGTGCCAGCAGCTCCGAGGACTATGGCTACACCTTC	CASSSEDYGYTF
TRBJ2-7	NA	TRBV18	TGTGCCAGCTCACCAAGGAAGCTGGCTACCTACGAGCAGTACTTC	CASSPRKLATYEQYF
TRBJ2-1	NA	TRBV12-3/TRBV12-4	TGTGCCAGCATTTCGGGGTACAACAATGAGCAGTTCTTC	CASISGYNNEQFF
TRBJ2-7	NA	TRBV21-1	TGTGCCAGCAGCAAAGCGTGGAGGACCACCTACGAGCAGTACTTC	CASSKAWRTTYEQYF
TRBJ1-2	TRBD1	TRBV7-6	TGTGCCAGCAGCCTCCCCCCAGGGGGGAACTATGGCTACACCTTC	CASSLPPGGNYGYTF
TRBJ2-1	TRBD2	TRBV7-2	TGTGCCAGCAGCTTAGATAGCGGGCATTACAATGAGCAGTTCTTC	CASSLDSGHYNEQFF
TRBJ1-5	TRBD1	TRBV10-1	TGCGCCAGCATCGACAGGGAAGGGGGCAATCAGCCCCAGCATTTT	CASIDREGGNQPQHF
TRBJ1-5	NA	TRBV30	TGTGCCTGGAGTGAGGCGGGATTCCAGCCCCAGCATTTT	CAWSEAGFQPQHF
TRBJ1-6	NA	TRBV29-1	TGCTCCGAAGGGGTGAGGAATTCACCCCTCCACTTT	CSEGVRNSPLHF
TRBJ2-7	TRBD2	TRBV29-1	TGCAGCGTTGCCCAACTAGCGGGAGGGTTCGGCGAGCAGTACTTC	CSVAQLAGGFGEQYF